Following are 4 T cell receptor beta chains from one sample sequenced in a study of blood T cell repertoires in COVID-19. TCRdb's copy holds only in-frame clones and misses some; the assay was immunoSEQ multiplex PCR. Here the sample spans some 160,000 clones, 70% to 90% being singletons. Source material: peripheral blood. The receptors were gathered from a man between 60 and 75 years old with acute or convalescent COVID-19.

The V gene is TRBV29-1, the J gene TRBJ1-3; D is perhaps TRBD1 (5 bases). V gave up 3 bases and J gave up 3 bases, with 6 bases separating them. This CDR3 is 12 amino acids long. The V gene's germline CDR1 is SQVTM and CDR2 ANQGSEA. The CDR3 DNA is TGCAGCGTTGACGGGGGTGGAAACACCATATATTTT. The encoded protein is CSVDGGGNTIYF.

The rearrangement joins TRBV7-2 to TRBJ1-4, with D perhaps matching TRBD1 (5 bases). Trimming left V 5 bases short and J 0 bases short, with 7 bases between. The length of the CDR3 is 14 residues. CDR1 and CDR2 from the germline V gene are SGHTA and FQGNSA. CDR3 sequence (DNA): TGTGCCAGCAGCCCGACAGCAACTAATGAAAAACTGTTTTTT. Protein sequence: CASSPTATNEKLFF.

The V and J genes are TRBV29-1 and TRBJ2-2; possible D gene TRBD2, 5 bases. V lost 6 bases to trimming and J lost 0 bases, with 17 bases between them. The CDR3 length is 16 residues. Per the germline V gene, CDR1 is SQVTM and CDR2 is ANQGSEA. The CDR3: CSVGNLGVANTGELFF. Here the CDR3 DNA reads TGCAGCGTGGGAAATCTGGGAGTCGCGAACACCGGGGAGCTGTTTTTT.

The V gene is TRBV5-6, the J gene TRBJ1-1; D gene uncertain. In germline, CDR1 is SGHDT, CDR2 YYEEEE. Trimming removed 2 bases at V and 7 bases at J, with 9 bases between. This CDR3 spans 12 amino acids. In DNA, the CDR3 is TGTGCCAGCAGCTTCGGTATCCGTGAAGCTTTCTTT. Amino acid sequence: CASSFGIREAFF.